The 14 T cell receptor beta chains below all came from one sample that was sequenced in a study of blood T cell repertoires in COVID-19. The assay was immunoSEQ multiplex PCR, and TCRdb's table has in-frame clones only and misses some. The table has over 90,000 clones, about 89% seen once. The material sequenced was peripheral blood. The receptors here all came from a woman in her sixties or seventies with acute or convalescent COVID-19.

The rearrangement uses TRBV3-1 (or the pseudogene TRBV3-2) and TRBJ2-4; tentatively, D is TRBD1 (5 bases). CDR1 and CDR2 (germline): LGHDT, YNNKEL (reference sequence). The germline V and J ends were trimmed by 3 bases and 3 bases, with 12 bases remaining between them. There are 15 residues in the CDR3. As DNA, the CDR3 is TGTGCCAGCAGCCACAGGGTGGGAAGCAAAAACATTCAGTACTTC. Its translation is CASSHRVGSKNIQYF.

CDR3 residues: CASSHRQGDTEAFF. The CDR3 DNA sequence: TGCGCCAGCAGCCATCGACAGGGGGACACTGAAGCTTTCTTT. The chain combines TRBV5-1 with TRBJ1-1, with TRBD1 matching 9 bases. J lost 3 bases, V lost 4 bases, and 4 bases had no gene match. Germline lookup yields CDR1 SGHRS and CDR2 YFSETQ. The CDR3 totals 14 residues.

The gene calls are TRBV29-1 and TRBJ2-5; D uncertain. The CDR3 is made up of 12 amino acids. Germline lookup yields CDR1 SQVTM and CDR2 ANQGSEA. V gave up 7 bases and J gave up 1 base, with 10 bases separating them. Here the CDR3 DNA reads TGCAGCGCCATGACTCCCCAAGAGACCCAGTACTTC. This encodes CSAMTPQETQYF.

This chain connects TRBV5-1 to TRBJ2-4, with a tentative D call TRBD1 (6 bases). CDR3 length: 16 residues. Germline V CDR1 and CDR2: SGHRS, YFSETQ. Trimming left V 4 bases short and J 1 base short, with 15 bases between. For the CDR3, the DNA is TGCGCCAGCAGCCCCCTTACAGGGTTGGCCAAAAACATTCAGTACTTC. This sequence encodes CASSPLTGLAKNIQYF.

V gene TRBV6-5 combines with J gene TRBJ1-6; D not resolved. The CDR3 consists of 14 residues. V lost 6 bases to trimming and J lost 1 base, with 7 bases between them. The germline V gene encodes CDR1 MNHEY and CDR2 SVGAGI. CDR3 sequence reads: CASRRVSYNSPLHF. Here the CDR3 DNA reads TGTGCCAGCAGGAGGGTTTCCTATAATTCACCCCTCCACTTT.

The chain recombines TRBV7-9 with TRBJ1-5; D unclear. From germline, CDR1 is SEHNR and CDR2 FQNEAQ (reference sequence). The ends were cut back, 1 base at V and 1 base at J, with 5 bases in the middle. CDR3 length: 14 residues. CDR3 DNA: TGTGCCAGCAGCTTAGAGACAAGCAATCAGCCCCAGCATTTT. Translating gives CASSLETSNQPQHF.

The chain combines TRBV6-1 with TRBJ1-5, with D possibly matching TRBD1 (5 bases). CDR3 length: 14 amino acids. The ends were cut back, 0 bases at V and 11 bases at J, with 14 bases in the middle. Germline V gives CDR1 MNHNS, CDR2 SASEGT. CDR3 sequence: CASSEAGDGIAQHF. The CDR3 nucleotides read TGTGCCAGCAGTGAAGCAGGGGATGGGATTGCCCAGCATTTT.

The V and J genes are TRBV27 and TRBJ1-2; 10 nucleotides align to TRBD1. This CDR3 has 15 amino acids. Trimming removed 6 bases from V and 2 bases from J; junction bases left unmatched: 6. Per the germline V gene, CDR1 is MNHEY and CDR2 is SMNVEV (reference sequence). The CDR3 sequence: CASRDMDRGNYGYTF. In DNA, the CDR3 is TGTGCCAGCAGGGACATGGACAGGGGGAACTATGGCTACACCTTC.

The chain carries TRBV7-7 and TRBJ2-5; a weak D match, TRBD1 (5 bases). There are 13 residues in the CDR3. Germline CDR1 and CDR2: SSHAT and FNYEAQ (reference sequence). V shed 2 bases and J shed 4 bases, with 8 bases lying between them. The CDR3 region is CASSLTGGETQYF. The DNA for the CDR3 is TGTGCCAGCAGCTTAACAGGCGGAGAGACCCAGTACTTC.

This chain uses TRBV5-1 with TRBJ1-2; D remains ambiguous. CDR1 is SGHRS and CDR2 is YFSETQ in the germline V gene. V lost 3 bases to trimming and J lost 4 bases, with 13 bases between them. CDR3 size: 14 residues. CDR3 region: CASSSDAGGYGYTF. The DNA for the CDR3 is TGCGCCAGCAGCTCAGATGCCGGAGGCTATGGCTACACCTTC.

J is TRBJ1-2 and V is TRBV18, with TRBD1 matching 9 bases. V gave up 2 bases and J gave up 6 bases; unmatched junction bases: 10. Germline V gives CDR1 KGHSH, CDR2 LQKENI. The CDR3 consists of 16 residues. The CDR3 nucleotides are TGTGCCAGCTCACCAGGGACAGGGCCGTTCGTTAATGGCTACACCTTC. Translated, it gives CASSPGTGPFVNGYTF.

For the CDR3, the DNA is TGCAGTGCTAGTCGCACTAGCGGGGGAAAACAAGAGACCCAGTACTTC. Protein sequence: CSASRTSGGKQETQYF. The chain has TRBV20-1 and TRBJ2-5; 11 bases fit TRBD2. This CDR3 is 16 amino acids long. V dropped 3 bases and J dropped 2; count of bases not matched to a gene: 8. Germline CDR1 is DFQATT and CDR2 is SNEGSKA (reference sequence).

J is TRBJ2-5 and V is TRBV5-1; 8 bases are a match to TRBD2. V shed 4 bases and J 0 bases; nucleotides not matched to a gene: 8. The CDR3 sequence is 16 residues long. Germline V CDR1 and CDR2: SGHRS, YFSETQ. The CDR3 protein is CASSPREGPYQETQYF. The CDR3 region has the DNA TGCGCCAGCAGCCCCCGGGAGGGACCGTACCAAGAGACCCAGTACTTC.

The chain uses TRBV20-1 and TRBJ2-7; the match to TRBD2 covers 7 bases. The germline CDR1 and CDR2 sequences are DFQATT and SNEGSKA (reference sequence). The CDR3 is 14 residues long. V lost 3 bases, J lost 4 bases, and 9 bases stayed unmatched. The CDR3 nucleotides read TGCAGTGCTAGTACTAGCGCCGTGAAATACGAGCAGTACTTC. It encodes CSASTSAVKYEQYF.